This T cell receptor (beta chain) was found in a study of cytotoxic CD8 clonotypes in ibrutinib-treated CLL. Losses at the gene ends were 7 bases for V and 6 bases for J; bases not matched to a gene: 6. Germline CDR1 LNHDA, CDR2 SQIVND (reference sequence). This CDR3 comprises 13 residues. Data came from immunoSEQ multiplex PCR; TCRdb stores just in-frame clones and leaves some out. The sample yields 150,000 to 200,000 clones, 55% to 85% seen once. This clonotype originated in a human donor with chronic lymphocytic leukemia. The V gene is TRBV19, the J gene TRBJ2-3; TRBD1 aligns across 8 bases. This specimen was PBMCs, taken after 24 months of ibrutinib treatment. In nucleotides, the CDR3 is TGTGCCAGTACGACAGGGGATCGGGATACGCAGTATTTT. Residues: CASTTGDRDTQYF. Supplemented by reference TRBV19 and TRBJ2-3, the full variable domain reads DGGITQSPKYLFRKEGQNVTLSCEQNLNHDAMYWYRQDPGQGLRLIYYSQIVNDFQKGDIAEGYSVSREKKESFPLTVTSAQKNPTAFYLCASTTGDRDTQYFGPGTRLTVL.